This T cell receptor beta chain derives from a study of shared clonotypes between healthy human individuals. The test was conducted at deep level. The repertoire was sequenced with immunoSEQ multiplex PCR; TCRdb's copy has only in-frame clones and lacks some. Of around 690,000 clones in the sample, 80% to 95% were seen once. Germline assignment: CDR1 SEHNR and CDR2 FQNEAQ (reference sequence). This CDR3 is 14 amino acids long. The V end was cut by 8 bases, the J end by 0 bases, with 14 bases between. The chain has TRBV7-9 and TRBJ2-7, with a possible D match to TRBD2 (6 bases). The sequenced material came from memory CD8+ T cells from PBMCs. Stated subset: CD45RO+ cells pooled with CCR7-negative TemRA cells. This clonotype originated in a man between 18 and 35 years old in good health. Some clones in this sample may be carry-over from other donors' samples. The DNA of the CDR3 is TGTGCCAGCTTTGCGGAGGGCCCCTCCTACGAGCAGTACTTC. Translated, it gives CASFAEGPSYEQYF.